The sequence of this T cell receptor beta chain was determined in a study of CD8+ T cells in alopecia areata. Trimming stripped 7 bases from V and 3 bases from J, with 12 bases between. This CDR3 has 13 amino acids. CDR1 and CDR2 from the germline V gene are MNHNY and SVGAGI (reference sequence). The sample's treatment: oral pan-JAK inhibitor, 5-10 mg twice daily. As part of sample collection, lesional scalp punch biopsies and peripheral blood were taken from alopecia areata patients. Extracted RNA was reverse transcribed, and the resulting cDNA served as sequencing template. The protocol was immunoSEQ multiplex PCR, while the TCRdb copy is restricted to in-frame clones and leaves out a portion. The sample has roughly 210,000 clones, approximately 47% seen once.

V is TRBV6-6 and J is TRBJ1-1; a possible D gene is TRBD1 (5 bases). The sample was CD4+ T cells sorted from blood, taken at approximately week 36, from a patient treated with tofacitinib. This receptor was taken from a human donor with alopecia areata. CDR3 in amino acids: CASTRGVDTEAFF. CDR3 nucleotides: TGTGCCAGCACTAGGGGAGTGGACACTGAAGCTTTCTTT.